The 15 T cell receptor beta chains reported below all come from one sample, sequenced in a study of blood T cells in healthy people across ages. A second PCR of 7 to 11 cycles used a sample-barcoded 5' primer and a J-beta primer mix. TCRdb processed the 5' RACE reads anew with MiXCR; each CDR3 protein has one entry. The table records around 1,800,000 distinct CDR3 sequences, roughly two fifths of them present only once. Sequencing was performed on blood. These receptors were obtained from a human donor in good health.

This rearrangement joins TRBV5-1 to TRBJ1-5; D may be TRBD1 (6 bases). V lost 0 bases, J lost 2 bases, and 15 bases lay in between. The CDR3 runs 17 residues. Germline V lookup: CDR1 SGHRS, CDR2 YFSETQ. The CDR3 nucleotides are TGCGCCAGCAGCTTGGTAGCGACAGGTACCGGCAATCAGCCCCAGCATTTT. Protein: CASSLVATGTGNQPQHF. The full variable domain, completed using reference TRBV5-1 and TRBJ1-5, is KAGVTQTPRYLIKTRGQQVTLSCSPISGHRSVSWYQQTPGQGLQFLFEYFSETQRNKGNFPGRFSGRQFSNSRSEMNVSTLELGDSALYLCASSLVATGTGNQPQHFGDGTRLSIL.

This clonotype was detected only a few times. The CDR3, as DNA: TGTGCCATACATTCTAGCGGGGTGGACAATGAGCAGTTCTTC. Protein sequence: CAIHSSGVDNEQFF. V is TRBV10-3 and J is TRBJ2-1; 9 positions match TRBD2. V was clipped by 9 bases and J by 5 bases; unmatched bases: 8. The germline CDR1 and CDR2 sequences are ENHRY and SYGVKD. The CDR3 has 14 amino acids.

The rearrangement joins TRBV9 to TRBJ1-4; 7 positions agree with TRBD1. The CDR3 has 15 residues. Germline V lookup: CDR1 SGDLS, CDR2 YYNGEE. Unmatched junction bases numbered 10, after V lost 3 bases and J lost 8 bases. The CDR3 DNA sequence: TGTGCCAGCAGCGCGAACAGGGGAATAGAGGAAAAACTGTTTTTT. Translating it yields CASSANRGIEEKLFF.

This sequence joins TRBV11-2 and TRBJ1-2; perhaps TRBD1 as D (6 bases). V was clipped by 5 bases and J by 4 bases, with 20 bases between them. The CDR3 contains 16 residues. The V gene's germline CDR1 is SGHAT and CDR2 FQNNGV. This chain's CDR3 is CASSQALTGRSYGYTF. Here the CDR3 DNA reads TGTGCCAGCAGCCAGGCCCTTACAGGGCGTAGCTATGGCTACACCTTC.

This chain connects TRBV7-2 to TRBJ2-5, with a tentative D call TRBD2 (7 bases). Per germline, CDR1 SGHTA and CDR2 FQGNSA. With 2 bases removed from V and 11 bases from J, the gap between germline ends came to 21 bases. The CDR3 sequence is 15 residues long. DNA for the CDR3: TGTGCCAGCAGCTTACATTTCCGGGGGGCAGGGGAGCAGTACTTC. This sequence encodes CASSLHFRGAGEQYF. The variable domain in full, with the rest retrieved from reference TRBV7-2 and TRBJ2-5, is GAGVSQSPSNKVTEKGKDVELRCDPISGHTALYWYRQSLGQGLEFLIYFQGNSAPDKSGLPSDRFSAERTGGSVSTLTIQRTQQEDSAVYLCASSLHFRGAGEQYFGPGTRLLVL.

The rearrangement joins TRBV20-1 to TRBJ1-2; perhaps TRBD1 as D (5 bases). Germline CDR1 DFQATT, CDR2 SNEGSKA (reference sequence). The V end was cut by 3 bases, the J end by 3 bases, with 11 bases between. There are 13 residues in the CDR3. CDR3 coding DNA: TGCAGTGCTAGCCTTGACAGTGACTATGGCTACACCTTC. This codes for CSASLDSDYGYTF.

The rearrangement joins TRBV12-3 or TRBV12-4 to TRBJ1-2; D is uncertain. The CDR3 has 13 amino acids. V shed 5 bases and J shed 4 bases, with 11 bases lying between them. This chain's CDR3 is CASSPRAPYGYTF. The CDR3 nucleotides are TGTGCCAGCAGTCCCCGGGCCCCCTATGGCTACACCTTC.

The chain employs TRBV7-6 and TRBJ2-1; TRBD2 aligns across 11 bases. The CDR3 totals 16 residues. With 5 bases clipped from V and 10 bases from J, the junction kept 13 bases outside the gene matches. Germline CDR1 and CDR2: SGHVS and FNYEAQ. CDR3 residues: CASSPTNSGGAREQFF. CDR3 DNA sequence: TGTGCCAGCAGCCCCACTAATAGCGGGGGGGCGAGGGAGCAGTTCTTC. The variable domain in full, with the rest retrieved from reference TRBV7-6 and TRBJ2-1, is GAGVSQSPRYKVTKRGQDVALRCDPISGHVSLYWYRQALGQGPEFLTYFNYEAQQDKSGLPNDRFSAERPEGSISTLTIQRTEQRDSAMYRCASSPTNSGGAREQFFGPGTRLTVL.

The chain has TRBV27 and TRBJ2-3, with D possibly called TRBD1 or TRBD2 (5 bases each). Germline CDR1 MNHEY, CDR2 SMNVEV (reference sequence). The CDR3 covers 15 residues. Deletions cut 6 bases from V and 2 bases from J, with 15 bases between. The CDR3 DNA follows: TGTGCCAGCAGCAAAGCAGTGGGGGACACAGATACGCAGTATTTT. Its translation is CASSKAVGDTDTQYF.

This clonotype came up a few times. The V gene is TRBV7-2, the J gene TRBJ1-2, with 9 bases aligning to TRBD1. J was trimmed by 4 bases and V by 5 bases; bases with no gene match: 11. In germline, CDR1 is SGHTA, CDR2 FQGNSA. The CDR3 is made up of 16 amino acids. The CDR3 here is CASSRQTGGRLYGYTF. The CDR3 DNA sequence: TGTGCCAGCAGCCGCCAAACAGGGGGCAGACTCTATGGCTACACCTTC. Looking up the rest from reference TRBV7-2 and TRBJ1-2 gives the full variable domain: GAGVSQSPSNKVTEKGKDVELRCDPISGHTALYWYRQSLGQGLEFLIYFQGNSAPDKSGLPSDRFSAERTGGSVSTLTIQRTQQEDSAVYLCASSRQTGGRLYGYTFGSGTRLTVV.

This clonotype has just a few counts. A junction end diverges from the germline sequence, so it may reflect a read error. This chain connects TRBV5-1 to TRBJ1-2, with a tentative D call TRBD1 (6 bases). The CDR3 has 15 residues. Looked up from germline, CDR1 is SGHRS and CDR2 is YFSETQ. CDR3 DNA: TGCGCTAGCAGCCAACAGGGACCCAGCTACTATGGCTACACCTTC. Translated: CASSQQGPSYYGYTF.

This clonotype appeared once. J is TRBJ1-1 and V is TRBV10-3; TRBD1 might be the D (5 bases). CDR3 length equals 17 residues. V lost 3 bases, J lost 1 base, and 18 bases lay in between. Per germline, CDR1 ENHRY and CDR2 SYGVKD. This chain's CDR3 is CAISEGGGYFSNTEAFF. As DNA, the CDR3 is TGTGCCATCAGTGAAGGCGGGGGTTATTTCTCGAACACTGAAGCTTTCTTT.

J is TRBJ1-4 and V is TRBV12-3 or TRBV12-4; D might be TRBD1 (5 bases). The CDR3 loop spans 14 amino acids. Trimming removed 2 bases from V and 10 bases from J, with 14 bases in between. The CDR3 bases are TGTGCCAGCAGTTTAAAAGCGGGGACCGGAAAACTGTTTTTT. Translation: CASSLKAGTGKLFF.

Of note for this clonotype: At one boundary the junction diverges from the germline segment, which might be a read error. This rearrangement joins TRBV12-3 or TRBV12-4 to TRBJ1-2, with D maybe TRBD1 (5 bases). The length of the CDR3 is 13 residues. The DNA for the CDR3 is TGTGCCAGCAGTTCCAGGGCAGCCTACGGCTGCACCTTC. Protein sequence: CASSSRAAYGCTF.

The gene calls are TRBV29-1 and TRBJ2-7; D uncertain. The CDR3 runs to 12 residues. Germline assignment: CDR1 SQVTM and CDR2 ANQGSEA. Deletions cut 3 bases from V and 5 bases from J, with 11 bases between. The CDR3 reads CSVDIGLDEQYF. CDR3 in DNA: TGCAGCGTTGATATAGGGCTCGACGAGCAGTACTTC.